The rows below give T cell receptor beta chains drawn from one sample of a study of blood T cell repertoires in COVID-19. Profiling relied on immunoSEQ multiplex PCR, and the TCRdb table lists in-frame clones only, not all of them. The sample includes around 56,000 clones, 73% seen only once; the top ten take less than 20%. Source material: peripheral blood. Every receptor here comes from a woman aged 45-65 years with active or convalescent COVID-19. CDR3s include the opening cysteine and the closing phenylalanine or tryptophan. The D gene is left open where the match is weak. For some rows the clone size is stated as once, few or many, or as a class when expanded; others skip it.

d_call,v_call,clone_size,j_call,cdr3_nt,cdr3_aa
.,TRBV27,.,TRBJ2-3,TGTGCCAGCAGTTTATCCCAGAGCACAGATACGCAGTATTTT,CASSLSQSTDTQYF
.,TRBV27,.,TRBJ2-3,TGTGCCAGCGCTAAGGAGGCTGGCACAGATACGCAGTATTTT,CASAKEAGTDTQYF
.,TRBV28,.,TRBJ2-7,TGTGCCAGCTCGAAGAGATCCTACGAGCAGTACTTC,CASSKRSYEQYF
TRBD2,TRBV5-6,once,TRBJ2-7,TGTGCCAGCAGTTTGCTAGCGGGACCCTCCTACGAGCAGTACTTC,CASSLLAGPSYEQYF
.,TRBV14,.,TRBJ2-7,TGTGCCAGCAGCCAAGATCAGGCGTATTCCTACGAGCAGTACTTC,CASSQDQAYSYEQYF
TRBD1,TRBV7-2,.,TRBJ2-7,TGTGCCAGCGGGGGACAGGCGGGGATCTACGAGCAGTACTTC,CASGGQAGIYEQYF
TRBD2,TRBV29-1,few,TRBJ2-1,TGCAGCGTTGGTTGGGACTACACCTCCTACAATGAGCAGTTCTTC,CSVGWDYTSYNEQFF
TRBD2,TRBV6-6,once,TRBJ2-6,TGTGCCAGCATCAACGGGGGGTCCGGGGCCAACGTCCTGACTTTC,CASINGGSGANVLTF
.,TRBV18,.,TRBJ2-1,TGTGCCAGCTCACCACTGGAGGGGGGGGCGCTTAATGAGCAGTTCTTC,CASSPLEGGALNEQFF
.,TRBV2,.,TRBJ2-1,TGTGCCAGCAGGCTAGTCCCGAATGAGCAGTTCTTC,CASRLVPNEQFF
.,TRBV12-3/TRBV12-4,few,TRBJ2-1,TGTGCCAGCAGTCTAGCCTCGGATGAGCAGTTCTTC,CASSLASDEQFF
TRBD2,TRBV4-1,.,TRBJ2-7,TGCGCCAGCAGCCGATATCCGGGACTAGCGTACGAGCAGTACTTC,CASSRYPGLAYEQYF
.,TRBV11-2,.,TRBJ2-3,TGTGCCAGCAGCCAATGGCGACAGGCCACAGATACGCAGTATTTT,CASSQWRQATDTQYF
TRBD1,TRBV28,.,TRBJ2-7,TGTGCCAGCAGCTCGACAGGGGGCGAGGTCGAGCAGTACTTC,CASSSTGGEVEQYF
TRBD2,TRBV24-1,.,TRBJ2-2,TGTGCCAGCAAGACTAGCGAACAAGGGGACACCGGGGAGCTGTTTTTT,CASKTSEQGDTGELFF
.,TRBV28,.,TRBJ2-2,TGTGCCAGCAGTGGCCGGAACACCGGGGAGCTGTTTTTT,CASSGRNTGELFF
TRBD1,TRBV9,.,TRBJ1-1,TGTGCCAGCAGCGCGTTCGGACAGGGGAGGACTGAAGCTTTCTTT,CASSAFGQGRTEAFF
.,TRBV29-1,few,TRBJ2-5,TGCAGCGCCCTTCAAGAGACCCAGTACTTC,CSALQETQYF
.,TRBV3-1/TRBV3-2,.,TRBJ1-3,TGTGCCAGCAGCCAGACACCTGGAAACACCATATATTTT,CASSQTPGNTIYF
TRBD2,TRBV14,.,TRBJ2-6,TGTGCCAGCAGCCAAGGCCCGGGAGCGGGAGAACTCTTGTCTGGGGCCAACGTCCTGACTTTC,CASSQGPGAGELLSGANVLTF
TRBD1,TRBV20-1,once,TRBJ2-1,TGCAGTGCTCCCCGGGGACAGGGGCAGTTCTTC,CSAPRGQGQFF
.,TRBV18,.,TRBJ2-3,TGTGCCAGCTCACCCCCGGGGGGCGGCACAGATACGCAGTATTTT,CASSPPGGGTDTQYF
.,TRBV7-6,.,TRBJ2-5,TGTGCCAGCAGCCCTCGACTAGAAACCGAGACCCAGTACTTC,CASSPRLETETQYF
.,TRBV10-3,once,TRBJ2-5,TGTGCCATCAGTGAGCGGGACTTCGAAGAGACCCAGTACTTC,CAISERDFEETQYF
.,TRBV19,.,TRBJ2-7,TGTGCCAGTAGTATGGGGCCAAGCTCCTACGAGCAGTACTTC,CASSMGPSSYEQYF
TRBD2,TRBV2,.,TRBJ2-2,TGTGCCAGCAGCCTACTAGCGGGAGGGCCTTTGGACGGGGAGCTGTTTTTT,CASSLLAGGPLDGELFF
.,TRBV6-2/TRBV6-3,.,TRBJ1-5,TGTGCCAGCAGTTACGTAGGTGGGAGGCCAGGGCTTTTTCATAGCAATCAGCCCCAGCATTTT,CASSYVGGRPGLFHSNQPQHF
TRBD1,TRBV6-5,few,TRBJ1-2,TGTGCCAGCAGAGTGACAGGGTACGATGGCTACACCTTC,CASRVTGYDGYTF
.,TRBV30,once,TRBJ1-2,TGTGCCTGGAGTGTCCCTTATGGCTACACCTTC,CAWSVPYGYTF
TRBD1,TRBV20-1,.,TRBJ2-7,TGCAGTGCTAGTAATCCGGGGACAGGGGGCTACGAGCAGTACTTC,CSASNPGTGGYEQYF
.,TRBV28,.,TRBJ2-3,TGTGCCAGCAGACCGGGACTCCGCACAGATACGCAGTATTTT,CASRPGLRTDTQYF
.,TRBV25-1,.,TRBJ1-2,TGTGCCAGCAGTTTGGGGGCAGGGGGCTACACCTTC,CASSLGAGGYTF
TRBD1,TRBV3-1/TRBV3-2,few,TRBJ2-7,TGTGCCAGCAGCCTCTCCGGGACAGGGTCCTACGAGCAGTACTTC,CASSLSGTGSYEQYF
.,TRBV9,.,TRBJ2-5,TGTGCCAGCAGCGTAGGGACAGCTACACAAGAGACCCAGTACTTC,CASSVGTATQETQYF
.,TRBV7-9,.,TRBJ2-1,TGTGCCAGCAGTTGGCAGGGGACCTCCTACAATGAGCAGTTCTTC,CASSWQGTSYNEQFF
.,TRBV27,few,TRBJ1-2,TGTGCCAGCAGTTTAGGCAGGGGCTATAACTATGGCTACACCTTC,CASSLGRGYNYGYTF
TRBD1,TRBV4-1,once,TRBJ2-5,TGCGCCAGCAGCCAAGAATGGGGGACAGGGGATGGAGAGACCCAGTACTTC,CASSQEWGTGDGETQYF
TRBD1,TRBV10-3,.,TRBJ2-6,TGTGCCATCAGTGGGGACAGGGGGCCCTCCTACTCTGGGGCCAACGTCCTGACTTTC,CAISGDRGPSYSGANVLTF
.,TRBV28,.,TRBJ1-2,TGTGCCAGCAGTGGTATGGGCCACGCCACCTTC,CASSGMGHATF
.,TRBV19,.,TRBJ2-7,TGTGCCAGTAGTATCGAACAGGGCTATTTGGGCGAGCAGTACTTC,CASSIEQGYLGEQYF
TRBD1,TRBV5-6,.,TRBJ2-1,TGTGCCAGCAGCTTAAAGATTGACAGGGTTGGTGAGCAGTTCTTC,CASSLKIDRVGEQFF
TRBD1,TRBV7-6,.,TRBJ1-5,TGTGCCAGCAGCTTATGGGGGGCAGGGGGCGATTCCAATCAGCCCCAGCATTTT,CASSLWGAGGDSNQPQHF